The rows below give T cell receptor beta chains drawn from one sample of a study of T cells in Graves' hyperthyroidism and ophthalmopathy. TCRdb re-derived calls from the multiplex PCR reads in MiXCR, one entry per CDR3 protein. The sample lists 300,000 to 450,000 distinct CDR3 sequences, roughly 25% occurring once. Sequences were obtained from blood. Receptors originate from a man between 50 and 59 years old with Graves' hyperthyroidism. Both conserved end residues are part of each CDR3. D genes are given only for firm matches. The size field is filled for only some rows; it gives once, few, many or a size class.

.	TRBV10-3	few	TRBJ1-1	CAISPLGNHMNTEAFF	TGTGCCATCAGCCCACTAGGAAATCACATGAACACTGAAGCTTTCTTT
.	TRBV7-2	many	TRBJ2-5	CASSFRVGETQYF	TGTGCCAGCAGCTTCCGGGTTGGGGAGACCCAGTACTTC
TRBD1	TRBV11-2	.	TRBJ2-7	CASSTSLRDRGLEQYF	TGTGCCAGCAGCACTAGCCTCCGGGACAGGGGCCTCGAGCAGTACTTC
TRBD1	TRBV3-1	many	TRBJ1-2	CASAGDRDGSGYTF	TGTGCCAGCGCGGGGGACAGGGATGGCTCGGGCTACACCTTC
.	TRBV20-1	many	TRBJ1-2	CSASGAGGHYGYTF	TGCAGTGCTAGTGGGGCTGGGGGGCATTATGGCTACACCTTC
TRBD2	TRBV7-8	many	TRBJ2-1	CASRSGGASGYNEQFF	TGTGCCAGCAGATCCGGGGGGGCTAGCGGCTACAATGAGCAGTTCTTC
.	TRBV29-1	.	TRBJ2-3	CSVNRVTDTQYF	TGCAGCGTTAACAGGGTCACAGATACGCAGTATTTT
TRBD1	TRBV12-3/TRBV12-4	few	TRBJ2-7	CASTDRASVQYF	TGTGCCAGCACGGACAGGGCGAGCGTGCAGTACTTC
.	TRBV11-3	few	TRBJ2-1	CASSRKRTGNEQFF	TGTGCCAGCAGCCGGAAGCGGACCGGTAATGAGCAGTTCTTC
.	TRBV4-1	.	TRBJ2-3	CASSQEGGGPSGDTQYF	TGCGCCAGCAGCCAAGAAGGTGGAGGGCCAAGCGGAGATACGCAGTATTTT
TRBD1	TRBV2	few	TRBJ1-5	CASSSDRVSNQPQHF	TGTGCCAGCAGTAGCGACAGGGTTAGCAATCAGCCCCAGCATTTT
.	TRBV12-3/TRBV12-4	.	TRBJ2-1	CASSLFLDSNEQFF	TGTGCCAGCAGCCTCTTTTTGGACAGCAATGAGCAGTTCTTC
.	TRBV29-1	few	TRBJ2-5	CSSLLWETQYF	TGCAGCAGCCTCCTATGGGAGACCCAGTACTTC
.	TRBV2	many	TRBJ2-7	CASTPWGTGAYEQYF	TGTGCCAGCACCCCGTGGGGAACTGGGGCCTACGAGCAGTACTTC
.	TRBV18	many	TRBJ1-1	CASSPLTSNTEAFF	TGTGCCAGCTCACCGTTGACCTCGAACACTGAAGCTTTCTTT
.	TRBV9	.	TRBJ1-1	CASSPQRDVPGWAFF	TGTGCCAGCAGCCCCCAACGGGACGTTCCCGGGTGGGCTTTCTTT
.	TRBV20-1	.	TRBJ2-5	CSAGSLQETQYF	TGCAGTGCGGGCAGTCTTCAAGAGACCCAGTACTTC
.	TRBV5-1	many	TRBJ1-1	CASSSLGGNTEAFF	TGCGCCAGCAGCTCCCTGGGGGGGAACACTGAAGCTTTCTTT
TRBD1	TRBV27	few	TRBJ2-7	CASSSTGERVYEQYF	TGTGCCAGCAGTTCTACAGGGGAAAGGGTCTACGAGCAGTACTTC
.	TRBV12-3/TRBV12-4	many	TRBJ2-1	CASSLGDSNEQFF	TGTGCCAGCAGTTTAGGAGACTCCAATGAGCAGTTCTTC
TRBD1	TRBV6-1	many	TRBJ2-5	CASSGRTGGSMETQYF	TGTGCCAGCAGTGGCAGGACAGGGGGCTCTATGGAGACCCAGTACTTC
TRBD2	TRBV7-2	.	TRBJ2-3	CASSQELSLAGVADTQYF	TGTGCCAGCAGCCAAGAACTTTCACTAGCGGGAGTAGCAGATACGCAGTATTTT
TRBD2	TRBV10-3	.	TRBJ2-1	CAISTSGVGGLNEQFF	TGTGCCATCAGTACTAGCGGGGTGGGGGGCCTCAATGAGCAGTTCTTC
TRBD2	TRBV2	.	TRBJ2-4	CASSGGDIQYF	TGTGCCAGCTCTGGGGGGGACATTCAGTACTTC
TRBD2	TRBV12-3/TRBV12-4	.	TRBJ2-1	CASRPDSPGTSGRPYNEQFF	TGTGCCAGCAGACCCGACAGCCCCGGGACTAGCGGGAGGCCGTACAATGAGCAGTTCTTC
TRBD2	TRBV7-6	.	TRBJ2-3	CASSLEGTSGRRTDTQYF	TGTGCCAGCAGCTTAGAAGGGACTAGCGGGAGACGCACAGATACGCAGTATTTT
TRBD1	TRBV9	.	TRBJ1-6	CASSPGTGRSSPLHF	TGTGCCAGCAGCCCAGGGACAGGGCGAAGTTCACCCCTCCACTTT
.	TRBV30	many	TRBJ1-1	CAWSVRGRYTEAFF	TGTGCCTGGAGTGTGAGGGGTAGGTACACTGAAGCTTTCTTT